This T cell receptor beta chain was found in a study of control samples from healthy donors and cancer patients. Sequenced by immunoSEQ multiplex PCR; TCRdb stores in-frame clones only, minus some. This table holds roughly 120,000 clones, about 91% found once. The CDR3 length is 15 residues. Germline V lookup: CDR1 MNHEY, CDR2 SMNVEV (reference sequence). J gave up 7 bases and V 0 bases, and 5 bases lay outside the gene matches. Sequenced sample: blood. The chain combines TRBV27 with TRBJ1-5; the match to TRBD1 covers 8 bases. The source is a man aged 35-49 years in good health. Here the CDR3 reads CASSLSDREGQPQHF. The CDR3 DNA sequence: TGTGCCAGCAGTTTATCGGACAGGGAGGGCCAGCCCCAGCATTTT.